This is a list of T cell receptor beta chains from one sample in a study of T cell responses to AZD1222 COVID-19 vaccine. Generated by immunoSEQ multiplex PCR, the TCRdb table keeps only in-frame clones and is missing some. Of some 120,000 clones in the sample, 88% were seen once. This specimen consisted of peripheral blood, obtained on day 0 of MenACWY control vaccination. Receptors were obtained from an adult in good health. Each CDR3 is given with its conserved first and last residue. The D gene is left open where the match is weak. Clone size is shown for a subset of rows, as once, few, many or a class of expanded clone.

cdr3_nt cdr3_aa j_call clone_size d_call v_call
TGTGCCAGCAGTTTCCAGGGACCTGGCGCCGGGGAGCTGTTTTTT CASSFQGPGAGELFF TRBJ2-2 . . TRBV28
TGTGCCACCAGTGATTCCAGCAGGGGCGCTAACTATGGCTACACCTTC CATSDSSRGANYGYTF TRBJ1-2 once . TRBV24-1
TGTGCCAGCAGCCCGGGACTAGCGGGAGTACTCGATACGCAGTATTTT CASSPGLAGVLDTQYF TRBJ2-3 once TRBD2 TRBV9
TGCGCCAGCAGTGATGGCCTTTATGGCTACACCTTC CASSDGLYGYTF TRBJ1-2 . . TRBV10-1
TGCAGCGTTCCTAGCGGGAGAGGCAATGAGCAGTTCTTC CSVPSGRGNEQFF TRBJ2-1 once TRBD2 TRBV29-1
TGTGCCAGCAGTCCCTCCGGCACAGGGACAGATACGCAGTATTTT CASSPSGTGTDTQYF TRBJ2-3 . . TRBV27
TGTGCCAGCAGCTTATGGGGGGCGCGGAATCAGCCCCAGCATTTT CASSLWGARNQPQHF TRBJ1-5 . . TRBV5-6
TGTGCCAGTTTCCCAGGGGCGGCCGGGGAGCTGTTTTTT CASFPGAAGELFF TRBJ2-2 . . TRBV19
TGTGCCAGCAGCCCCGGTAATGAGCAGTTCTTC CASSPGNEQFF TRBJ2-1 . . TRBV7-3
TGTGCCACCAGTCCCCCAGGGCAGGGTTTCAGCACAGATACGCAGTATTTT CATSPPGQGFSTDTQYF TRBJ2-3 . . TRBV24-1
TGTGCCAGCAGCATACAAACAGGAAATGAAAAACTGTTTTTT CASSIQTGNEKLFF TRBJ1-4 . . TRBV7-2
TGCAGCGTTCCCGGGACAGGGGACACTGAAGCTTTCTTT CSVPGTGDTEAFF TRBJ1-1 . TRBD1 TRBV29-1
TGTGCCAGCAGTACGACAGGGGATCAGCCCCAGCATTTT CASSTTGDQPQHF TRBJ1-5 few TRBD1 TRBV28
TGCGCCAGCAGCTTGGCCGACACCGGTGATGAGCAGTTCTTC CASSLADTGDEQFF TRBJ2-1 . . TRBV5-1
TGCGCCAGCAGCTTGAACCCTAGCGTCTACGAGCAGTACTTC CASSLNPSVYEQYF TRBJ2-7 . . TRBV5-1
TGTGCCAGCAGCCTCCTAGCGGGGAGTTACAATGAGCAGTTCTTC CASSLLAGSYNEQFF TRBJ2-1 . TRBD2 TRBV14
TGTGCCAGCAGCTCTAGCGGGGCTACCTACGAGCAGTACTTC CASSSSGATYEQYF TRBJ2-7 . TRBD2 TRBV7-9
TGTGCCAGCAGCGTAGGGTGGCAGACGAATTCACCCCTCCACTTT CASSVGWQTNSPLHF TRBJ1-6 . . TRBV9
TGTGCCAGTAGTGCGCGACCCACAGATACGCAGTATTTT CASSARPTDTQYF TRBJ2-3 . . TRBV19
TGTGCCAGCAGTTTAACCGAGCCCCATGGCTACACCTTC CASSLTEPHGYTF TRBJ1-2 few . TRBV28
TGTGCCAGCAGCTTGCTAACGGGACTAGCCGCCTACGAGCAGTACTTC CASSLLTGLAAYEQYF TRBJ2-7 . TRBD2 TRBV7-6
TGCAGCGTTGCCGCGATCCAGGGACCCTACTACGAGCAGTACTTC CSVAAIQGPYYEQYF TRBJ2-7 . . TRBV29-1
TGTGCCACAATTCATTATCGGGACACTAACACTGAAGCTTTCTTT CATIHYRDTNTEAFF TRBJ1-1 . . TRBV28
TGTGCCAGCACTATTGGGGTCCATCAGCCCCAGCATTTT CASTIGVHQPQHF TRBJ1-5 . . TRBV28
TGCAGCGTTGCCTGGGACAGGGGCTACAATGAGCAGTTCTTC CSVAWDRGYNEQFF TRBJ2-1 . TRBD1 TRBV29-1
TGCAGCGTTGAACCGGGACTAGCGGGAAGAAATGAGCAGTTCTTC CSVEPGLAGRNEQFF TRBJ2-1 . TRBD2 TRBV29-1
TGCGCCAGCAGCTGGGCTGGGGGCGAGCAGTACTTC CASSWAGGEQYF TRBJ2-7 . . TRBV5-1
TGTGCTAGCAACGCCGCGACAGGGGGAACTAATGAAAAACTGTTTTTT CASNAATGGTNEKLFF TRBJ1-4 . TRBD1 TRBV25-1
TGTGCCAGCAGCTTCGGGACTAGCGGAATTGAGCAGTTCTTC CASSFGTSGIEQFF TRBJ2-1 once TRBD2 TRBV13
TGCGCCAGCAGCGGGACAGGGGGAAACACCATATATTTT CASSGTGGNTIYF TRBJ1-3 . TRBD1 TRBV5-1
TGTGCCAGCAGCTTGGCCGCGGGGGCATTTAGTGGCTACACCTTC CASSLAAGAFSGYTF TRBJ1-2 . . TRBV5-4
TGCGCCAGCAGTCAACAGGGAGGTAGCAATCAGCCCCAGCATTTT CASSQQGGSNQPQHF TRBJ1-5 . . TRBV5-1
TGTGCCAGTAGTATCGGGACAGGGGTCTATGGCTACACCTTC CASSIGTGVYGYTF TRBJ1-2 . TRBD1 TRBV19
TGCGCCAGCAGCTTGGGGGGCCCTGCTAATGAAAAACTGTTTTTT CASSLGGPANEKLFF TRBJ1-4 . . TRBV5-1
TGCGCCAGCAGCTTGAGAGAGTACAATGAGCAGTTCTTC CASSLREYNEQFF TRBJ2-1 . . TRBV5-1
TGCGCCAGCAGCCACAGTCTAGCGGGATTATACGAGCAGTACTTC CASSHSLAGLYEQYF TRBJ2-7 . TRBD2 TRBV4-1
TGTGCCAGCAGCCTCGGACAGGACACCGGGGAGCTGTTTTTT CASSLGQDTGELFF TRBJ2-2 . TRBD1 TRBV5-8
TGTGCCAGCAACAGGGGGGGGAACACTGAAGCTTTCTTT CASNRGGNTEAFF TRBJ1-1 . TRBD1 TRBV2
TGTGCCAGCAGCCAACCTATGACAGGGGACTATGGCTACACCTTC CASSQPMTGDYGYTF TRBJ1-2 . TRBD1 TRBV3-1/TRBV3-2
TGCAGCGTTCGCAGGGGGTCGAGCTATGGCTACACCTTC CSVRRGSSYGYTF TRBJ1-2 once TRBD1 TRBV29-1
TGTGCCAGCAAGCGAACTAGCGCGAGCTCCTACAATGAGCAGTTCTTC CASKRTSASSYNEQFF TRBJ2-1 . TRBD2 TRBV2
TGTGCCAGCAGCCCGGGAAGGGAAGAGACCCAGTACTTC CASSPGREETQYF TRBJ2-5 once . TRBV5-6
TGTGCCGGCAGCAGAGGGAACAAATTGACCTATGGCTACACCTTC CAGSRGNKLTYGYTF TRBJ1-2 . . TRBV28
TGTGCCAGCAGTTTAGGGGGGACAGGGGGATATGGCTACACCTTC CASSLGGTGGYGYTF TRBJ1-2 . TRBD1 TRBV28
TGTGCCAGCAGCTTAGAACTGGGGGCGTCAACTGAAGCTTTCTTT CASSLELGASTEAFF TRBJ1-1 . . TRBV11-2
TGTGCCAGCAGCCCGGGATCGGATGGCTACACCTTC CASSPGSDGYTF TRBJ1-2 . . TRBV5-6
TGTGCCAGCAGTACGACTGCTAGCGGTTTGGATGAGCAGTTCTTC CASSTTASGLDEQFF TRBJ2-1 . TRBD2 TRBV2
TGTGCCAGCAGTTTCCGTAGCGGGAGGATAACAGATACGCAGTATTTT CASSFRSGRITDTQYF TRBJ2-3 . TRBD2 TRBV27
TGTGCCAGCAGTTCCCGGGACAGGGGCTACTACGAGCAGTACTTC CASSSRDRGYYEQYF TRBJ2-7 . TRBD1 TRBV6-6
TGTGCCACCGCCGGGACAGGGGGCAGAGAAGCTTTCTTT CATAGTGGREAFF TRBJ1-1 few TRBD1 TRBV19
TGTGCCAGCAGCGTACCACGACTCGGGACTAGGCTCGAGCAGTTCTTC CASSVPRLGTRLEQFF TRBJ2-1 once TRBD2 TRBV9
TGCAGCGTTGTAGGGGCCGGCAATCAGCCCCAGCATTTT CSVVGAGNQPQHF TRBJ1-5 . . TRBV29-1
TGTGCTAGTGGTTTCGGGTCTAGCGGGTTTGGTACAGATACGCAGTATTTT CASGFGSSGFGTDTQYF TRBJ2-3 . TRBD2 TRBV12-5
TGTGCCAGCAGCTGGCGCTACACAGATACGCAGTATTTT CASSWRYTDTQYF TRBJ2-3 . . TRBV7-9
TGTGCCAGCAGTTTGAGCAGGCCCGGCAATCAGCCCCAGCATTTT CASSLSRPGNQPQHF TRBJ1-5 . . TRBV6-5
TGCGCCAGCAGTGAGGGGGGGAGCTCCTACAATGAGCAGTTCTTC CASSEGGSSYNEQFF TRBJ2-1 . . TRBV10-1
TGCAGCGTTTTCAGGGACACCGGGGAGCTGTTTTTT CSVFRDTGELFF TRBJ2-2 . . TRBV29-1